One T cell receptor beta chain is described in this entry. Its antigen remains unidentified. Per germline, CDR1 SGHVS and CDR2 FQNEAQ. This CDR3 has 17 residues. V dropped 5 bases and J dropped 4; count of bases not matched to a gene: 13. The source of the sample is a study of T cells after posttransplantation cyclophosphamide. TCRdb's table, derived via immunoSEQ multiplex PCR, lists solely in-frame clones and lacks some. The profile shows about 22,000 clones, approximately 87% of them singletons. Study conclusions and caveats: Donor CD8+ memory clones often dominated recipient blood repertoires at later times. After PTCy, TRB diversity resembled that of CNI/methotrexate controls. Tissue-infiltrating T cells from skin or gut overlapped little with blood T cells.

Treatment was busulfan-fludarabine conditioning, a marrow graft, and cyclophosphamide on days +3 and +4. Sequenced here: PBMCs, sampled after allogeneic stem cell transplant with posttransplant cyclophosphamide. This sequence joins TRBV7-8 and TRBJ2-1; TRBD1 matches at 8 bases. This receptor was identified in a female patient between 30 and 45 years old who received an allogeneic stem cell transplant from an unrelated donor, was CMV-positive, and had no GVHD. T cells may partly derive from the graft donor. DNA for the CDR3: TGTGCCAGCAGCCCCTCCGTGGACAGGGCGAGATACAATGAGCAGTTCTTC. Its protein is CASSPSVDRARYNEQFF.